Sequencing of this TCR beta chain was carried out in a study of T cells in Graves' hyperthyroidism and ophthalmopathy. Turning to the study itself: Specimen type is peripheral blood, collected at initial diagnosis prior to any treatment.

Findings and caveats of the study: Onset of ophthalmopathy came a median around 7.1 months after the model predicted it.

Trimming cost V 4 bases and J 5 bases; bases outside gene matches: 5. CDR1 PRHDT and CDR2 FYEKMQ come from the germline V gene (reference sequence). The CDR3 spans 15 residues. Patients aged 18 to 65 had newly diagnosed hyperthyroidism lasting under 2 months. The CDR3 regions of TCR beta were amplified from RNA transcripts. HTBI primers drove first-round RT-PCR of the TCR CDR3. TCRdb independently ran MiXCR on the multiplex PCR reads; one entry per CDR3 protein. The sample lists a few hundred thousand distinct CDR3 sequences; about 15% were seen once. This clonotype was found a few times. Its specificity is unknown.

Specimen: blood. This TCR was recovered from a woman in her 30s with Graves' hyperthyroidism. This chain uses TRBV13 with TRBJ1-4; 9 bases fit TRBD1. CDR3 amino acids: CASSYVGTGNEKLFF. The CDR3 nucleotides are TGTGCCAGCAGCTACGTAGGGACAGGGAATGAAAAACTGTTTTTT.